These 18 T cell receptor beta chains were all obtained from the same sample, sequenced in a study of T cell responses to AZD1222 COVID-19 vaccine. Measured with immunoSEQ multiplex PCR; TCRdb has only the in-frame clones, and not every one. The top ten clones hold roughly 5.1% of a sample with roughly 100,000 clones, around 90% of them seen once. Sequenced material: peripheral blood, taken on day 0 of AZD1222 vaccination. The receptor set was obtained from an adult in good health.

The chain links TRBV18 to TRBJ1-1; D is possibly TRBD1 (5 bases). CDR1 and CDR2 from the germline V gene are KGHSH and LQKENI. The CDR3 consists of 12 residues. V lost 3 bases and J lost 7, with 9 bases in between. This chain's CDR3 is CASSPQGVEAFF. The CDR3 bases are TGTGCCAGCTCACCTCAGGGAGTTGAAGCTTTCTTT.

The genes are TRBV6-2 or TRBV6-3 and TRBJ1-5; D is undetermined. Germline lookup yields CDR1 MNHEY and CDR2 SVGEGT. The V end was cut by 2 bases, the J end by 9 bases, with 17 bases between. This CDR3 is 15 amino acids long. The CDR3 DNA is TGTGCCAGCAGTTACCCCGGCCATACCAGAGGGCCCCAGCATTTT. It is translated as CASSYPGHTRGPQHF.

V usage is TRBV5-4 and J usage is TRBJ1-2; TRBD1 matches at 8 bases. Germline lookup yields CDR1 SGHNT and CDR2 YYREEE (reference sequence). The V gene end was trimmed by 2 bases and the J gene end by 4 bases; junction bases not matched to a gene: 1. The CDR3 runs to 13 residues. The CDR3 bases are TGTGCCAGCAGCTTTGACAGGGGCTATGGCTACACCTTC. The encoded protein is CASSFDRGYGYTF.

This chain uses TRBV7-2 with TRBJ1-1; 9 bases are shared with TRBD1. The CDR3 totals 16 residues. Trimming removed 5 bases from V and 4 bases from J; junction bases left unmatched: 11. Per germline, CDR1 SGHTA and CDR2 FQGNSA. DNA of the CDR3: TGTGCCAGCAGCCCCCTTAGGACAGGGGCCTTCACTGAAGCTTTCTTT. It encodes CASSPLRTGAFTEAFF.

The chain carries TRBV19 and TRBJ1-5, with a possible D match to TRBD1 (5 bases). Trimming took 7 bases from V and 0 from J, leaving 13 bases between them. The germline CDR1 and CDR2 sequences are LNHDA and SQIVND (reference sequence). This CDR3 has 15 residues. CDR3 sequence reads: CASKRGPNSNQPQHF. The CDR3 DNA reads TGTGCCAGTAAAAGGGGCCCCAATAGCAATCAGCCCCAGCATTTT.

The chain combines TRBV12-3 or TRBV12-4 with TRBJ1-6; a possible D gene is TRBD1 (6 bases). Deletions cut 6 bases from V and 10 bases from J, with 10 bases between. The CDR3 loop spans 12 amino acids. Here the CDR3 DNA reads TGTGCCAGCAGGGGGGGGCGGTCACCCCTCCACTTT. It translates to CASRGGRSPLHF.

V usage is TRBV10-2 and J usage is TRBJ1-5; perhaps TRBD1 as D (5 bases). The V gene's germline CDR1 is WSHSY and CDR2 SAAADI. Trimming shortened V by 6 bases and J by 0 bases, and 12 bases separated the two germline ends. The CDR3 has 15 residues. The DNA of the CDR3 is TGCGCCAGCAGGGCGGACACATATAGCAATCAGCCCCAGCATTTT. The encoded protein is CASRADTYSNQPQHF.

This chain links TRBV4-2 with TRBJ2-4; the D gene is possibly TRBD2 (5 bases). The V end was cut by 4 bases, the J end by 7 bases, with 11 bases between. Germline V gives CDR1 LGHNA, CDR2 YNFKEQ. The CDR3 loop spans 13 amino acids. In DNA, the CDR3 is TGTGCCAGCAGCCCTTATAGGGAGAACATTCAGTACTTC. As protein: CASSPYRENIQYF.

This chain connects TRBV2 to TRBJ1-1; 8 nucleotides agree with TRBD1. J gave up 0 bases and V 10 bases, and 4 bases lay outside the gene matches. This CDR3 region has 13 residues. Looked up from germline, CDR1 is SNHLY and CDR2 is FYNNEI. For the CDR3, the DNA is TGTGCCAATCGACAGGGGATGAACACTGAAGCTTTCTTT. Translating gives CANRQGMNTEAFF.

The chain joins TRBV18 to TRBJ2-7, with D unclear. The V and J ends lost 8 bases and 4 bases respectively, with 18 bases between them. Germline CDR1 and CDR2: KGHSH and LQKENI. This CDR3 has 14 amino acids. The CDR3 region is CASTPVGSEYEQYF. For the CDR3, the DNA is TGTGCCAGCACCCCCGTGGGATCCGAATACGAGCAGTACTTC. Full variable domain (rest looked up from reference TRBV18 and TRBJ2-7): NAGVMQNPRHLVRRRGQEARLRCSPMKGHSHVYWYRQLPEEGLKFMVYLQKENIIDESGMPKERFSAEFPKEGPSILRIQQVVRGDSAAYFCASTPVGSEYEQYFGPGTRLTVT.

The chain links TRBV2 to TRBJ2-5; no firm D call. Germline CDR1 SNHLY, CDR2 FYNNEI. CDR3 length equals 11 residues. Trimming shortened V by 8 bases and J by 7 bases, and 11 bases separated the two germline ends. CDR3 protein: CASSLVGTQYF. Here the CDR3 DNA reads TGTGCCAGCTCACTGGTGGGGACCCAGTACTTC.

The V and J genes are TRBV7-2 and TRBJ2-7; D remains unclear. CDR1 and CDR2 (germline): SGHTA, FQGNSA. The CDR3 totals 11 residues. Trimming cost V 3 bases and J 4 bases, with 4 bases left between them. Here the CDR3 DNA reads TGTGCCAGCAGCTTTTTGTACGAGCAGTACTTC. It encodes CASSFLYEQYF.

The chain couples TRBV3-1 (or the pseudogene TRBV3-2) to TRBJ1-5, with D perhaps TRBD1 (6 bases). CDR3 length: 15 residues. CDR1 LGHDT and CDR2 YNNKEL come from the germline V gene (reference sequence). V lost 1 base to trimming and J lost 3 bases, with 10 bases between them. Here the CDR3 DNA reads TGTGCCAGCAGCCAAGGCCGGGGGCTCAATCAGCCCCAGCATTTT. It encodes CASSQGRGLNQPQHF.

The rearrangement uses TRBV6-5 and TRBJ1-5, with TRBD1 as a possible D gene (5 bases). The germline V gene has CDR1 MNHEY and CDR2 SVGAGI. The CDR3 extends over 15 amino acids. V lost 3 bases to trimming and J lost 2 bases, with 11 bases between them. The chain's CDR3 is CASSYRVGGNQPQHF. The CDR3 DNA reads TGTGCCAGCAGTTATCGGGTGGGGGGCAATCAGCCCCAGCATTTT.

The chain combines TRBV18 with TRBJ2-5; D gene ambiguous. The germline V and J ends were trimmed by 2 bases and 3 bases, with 7 bases remaining between them. Per germline, CDR1 KGHSH and CDR2 LQKENI. The CDR3 has 13 amino acids. CDR3 amino acids: CASSPEMKETQYF. The CDR3 DNA follows: TGTGCCAGCTCACCAGAGATGAAAGAGACCCAGTACTTC.

V usage is TRBV29-1 and J usage is TRBJ2-5; D unresolved. The ends were cut back, 5 bases at V and 0 bases at J, with 13 bases in the middle. The CDR3 has 14 amino acids. The germline V gene encodes CDR1 SQVTM and CDR2 ANQGSEA. The CDR3 nucleotides read TGCAGCGTTTTCCCTACGGACCACCAAGAGACCCAGTACTTC. It is translated as CSVFPTDHQETQYF.

The V gene is TRBV6-2 or TRBV6-3, the J gene TRBJ1-6; no clear D. Looked up from germline, CDR1 is MNHEY and CDR2 is SVGEGT. The CDR3 is 13 amino acids. V gave up 2 bases and J gave up 7 bases, with 6 bases separating them. The CDR3 DNA reads TGTGCCAGCAGTTACCTGCCCAATTCACCCCTCCACTTT. This codes for CASSYLPNSPLHF.

V gene TRBV4-3 combines with J gene TRBJ1-4; maybe TRBD1 (6 bases). This CDR3 has 16 amino acids. V was pared by 0 bases and J by 7 bases, with 15 bases between. The V gene's germline CDR1 is LGHNA and CDR2 YSLEER. CDR3 nucleotides: TGCGCCAGCAGCCAAGATGTCGGAACAGGGAGTGAAAAACTGTTTTTT. It is translated as CASSQDVGTGSEKLFF.